This T cell receptor (beta chain) emerged from a study of T cells after yellow fever vaccination. TCRdb processed the 5' RACE reads anew with MiXCR; each CDR3 protein has one entry. This table has 230,000 or so distinct CDR3 sequences, approximately 6.8% appearing once. V lost 0 bases and J 3 bases, leaving 12 bases between the germline ends. CDR1 and CDR2 from the germline V gene are SEHNR and FQNEAQ (reference sequence). The length of the CDR3 is 16 residues. In this sample, this clonotype turned up a few times. The sequenced sample was CD4+ T cells sorted from PBMCs, obtained on the day of the yellow fever booster vaccination. This rearrangement joins TRBV7-9 to TRBJ2-1; possible D gene TRBD2, 6 bases. The sequence was collected from a man between 25 and 39 years old who received the YFV17D yellow fever vaccine. The CDR3 coding sequence is TGTGCCAGCAGCTTAGCGGGGACTCTCGGCTACAATGAGCAGTTCTTC. As protein: CASSLAGTLGYNEQFF.